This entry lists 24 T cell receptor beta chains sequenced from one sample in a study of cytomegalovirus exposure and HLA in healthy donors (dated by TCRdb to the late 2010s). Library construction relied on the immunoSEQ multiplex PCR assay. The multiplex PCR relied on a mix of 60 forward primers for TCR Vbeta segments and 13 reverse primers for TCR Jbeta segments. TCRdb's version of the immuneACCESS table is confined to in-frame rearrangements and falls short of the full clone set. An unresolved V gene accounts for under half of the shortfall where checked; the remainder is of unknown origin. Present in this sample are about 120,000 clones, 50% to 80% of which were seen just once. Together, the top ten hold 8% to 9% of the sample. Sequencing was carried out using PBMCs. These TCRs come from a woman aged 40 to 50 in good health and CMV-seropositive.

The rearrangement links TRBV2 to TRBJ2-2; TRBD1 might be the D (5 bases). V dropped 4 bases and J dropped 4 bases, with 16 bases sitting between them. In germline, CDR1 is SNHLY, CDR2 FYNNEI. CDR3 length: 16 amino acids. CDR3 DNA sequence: TGTGCCAGCAGTGCCGCCGCGACAGCGAGCACCGGGGAGCTGTTTTTT. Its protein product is CASSAAATASTGELFF.

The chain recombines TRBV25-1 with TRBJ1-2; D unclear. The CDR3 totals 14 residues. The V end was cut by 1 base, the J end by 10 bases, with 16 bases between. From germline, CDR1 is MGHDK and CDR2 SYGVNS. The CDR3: CASSESRPGEDYTF. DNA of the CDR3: TGTGCCAGCAGTGAATCTCGGCCCGGGGAAGACTACACCTTC.

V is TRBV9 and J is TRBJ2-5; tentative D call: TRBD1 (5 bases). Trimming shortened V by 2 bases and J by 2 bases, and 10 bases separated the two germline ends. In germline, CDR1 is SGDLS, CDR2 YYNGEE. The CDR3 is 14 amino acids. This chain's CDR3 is CASSVPRVQETQYF. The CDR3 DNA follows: TGTGCCAGCAGCGTCCCCAGGGTACAAGAGACCCAGTACTTC.

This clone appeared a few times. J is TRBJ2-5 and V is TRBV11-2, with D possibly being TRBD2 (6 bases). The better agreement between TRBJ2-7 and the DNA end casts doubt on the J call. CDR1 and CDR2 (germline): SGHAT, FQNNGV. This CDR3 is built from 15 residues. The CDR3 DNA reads TGTGCCAGCAGCCAGCAGCCGGGGGACTCCTACGAGCAGTACTTC. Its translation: CASSQQPGDSYEQYF.

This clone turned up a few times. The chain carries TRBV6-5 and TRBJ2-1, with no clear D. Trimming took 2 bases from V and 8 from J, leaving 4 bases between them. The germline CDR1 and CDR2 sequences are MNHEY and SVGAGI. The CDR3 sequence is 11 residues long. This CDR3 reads CASSYEDEQFF. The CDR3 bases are TGTGCCAGCAGTTACGAGGATGAGCAGTTCTTC.

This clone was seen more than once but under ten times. The DNA for the CDR3 is TGTGCCAGCAGTCCAGGGACAGGGGGGTTGGCTGGGGCCAACGTCCTGACTTTC. Amino acid sequence: CASSPGTGGLAGANVLTF. The gene calls are TRBV27 and TRBJ2-6; TRBD1 matches 11 bases. The trim removed 5 bases at V and 2 bases at J, leaving 8 bases unmatched. The length of the CDR3 is 18 residues. Germline loops: CDR1 MNHEY, CDR2 SMNVEV (reference sequence). The full variable domain, rest sourced from reference TRBV27 and TRBJ2-6, is EAQVTQNPRYLITVTGKKLTVTCSQNMNHEYMSWYRQDPGLGLRQIYYSMNVEVTDKGDVPEGYKVSRKEKRNFPLILESPSPNQTSLYFCASSPGTGGLAGANVLTFGAGSRLTVL.

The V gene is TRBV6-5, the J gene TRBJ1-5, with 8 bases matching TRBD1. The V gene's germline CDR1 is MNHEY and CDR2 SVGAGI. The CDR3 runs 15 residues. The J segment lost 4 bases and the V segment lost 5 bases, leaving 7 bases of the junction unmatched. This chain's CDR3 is CASSPGQGGNQPQHF. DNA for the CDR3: TGTGCCAGCAGTCCTGGACAGGGTGGTAATCAGCCCCAGCATTTT.

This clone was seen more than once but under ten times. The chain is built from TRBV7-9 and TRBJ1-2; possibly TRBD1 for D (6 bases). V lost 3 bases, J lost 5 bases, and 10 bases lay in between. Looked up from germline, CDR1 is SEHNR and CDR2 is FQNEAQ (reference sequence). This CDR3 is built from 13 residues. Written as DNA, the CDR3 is TGTGCCAGCAGCTTCCAGGGGTCGTATGGCTACACCTTC. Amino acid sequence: CASSFQGSYGYTF.

CDR3 region: CASSLLSVTQRTEQFF. The CDR3, as DNA: TGTGCCAGCAGTCTCCTTAGCGTCACCCAACGGACTGAGCAGTTCTTC. The V and J genes are TRBV27 and TRBJ2-1, with D maybe TRBD2 (5 bases). CDR1 and CDR2 (germline): MNHEY, SMNVEV (reference sequence). Trimming removed 5 bases at V and 9 bases at J, with 23 bases between. The CDR3 extends over 16 amino acids.

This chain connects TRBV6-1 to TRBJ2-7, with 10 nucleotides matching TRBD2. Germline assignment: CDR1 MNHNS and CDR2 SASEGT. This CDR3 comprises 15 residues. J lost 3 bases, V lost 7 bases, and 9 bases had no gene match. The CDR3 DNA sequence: TGTGCCAGCATCATGGGACTAGCGAATCGCTACGAGCAGTACTTC. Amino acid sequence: CASIMGLANRYEQYF.

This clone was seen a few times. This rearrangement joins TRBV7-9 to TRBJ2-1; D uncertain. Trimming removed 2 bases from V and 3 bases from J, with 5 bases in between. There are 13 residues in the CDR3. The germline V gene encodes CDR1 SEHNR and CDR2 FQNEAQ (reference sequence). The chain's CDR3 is CASSLPNYNEQFF. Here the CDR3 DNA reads TGTGCCAGCAGCTTACCCAACTACAATGAGCAGTTCTTC.

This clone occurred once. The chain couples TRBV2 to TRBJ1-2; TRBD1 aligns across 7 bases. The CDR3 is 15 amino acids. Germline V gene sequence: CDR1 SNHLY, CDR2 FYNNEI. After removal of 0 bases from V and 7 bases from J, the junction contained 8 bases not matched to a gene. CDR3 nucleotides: TGTGCCAGCAGTGAAGCCACGACAGGGACCGCTGGCTACACCTTC. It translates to CASSEATTGTAGYTF. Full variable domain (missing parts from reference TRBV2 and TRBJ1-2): EPEVTQTPSHQVTQMGQEVILRCVPISNHLYFYWYRQILGQKVEFLVSFYNNEISEKSEIFDDQFSVERPDGSNFTLKIRSTKLEDSAMYFCASSEATTGTAGYTFGSGTRLTVV.

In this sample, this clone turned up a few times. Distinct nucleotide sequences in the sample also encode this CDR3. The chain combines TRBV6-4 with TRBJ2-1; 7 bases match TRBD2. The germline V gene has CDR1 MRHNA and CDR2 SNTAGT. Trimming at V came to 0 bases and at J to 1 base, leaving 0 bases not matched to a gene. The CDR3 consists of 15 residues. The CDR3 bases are TGTGCCAGCAGTGACTCTAGCGGGTCCTACAATGAGCAGTTCTTC. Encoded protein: CASSDSSGSYNEQFF.

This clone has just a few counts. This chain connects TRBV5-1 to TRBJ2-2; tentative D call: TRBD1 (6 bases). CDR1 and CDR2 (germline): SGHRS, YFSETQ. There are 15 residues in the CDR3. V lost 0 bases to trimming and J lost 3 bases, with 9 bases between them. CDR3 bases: TGCGCCAGCAGCTTGGACAGGGCAGACACCGGGGAGCTGTTTTTT. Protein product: CASSLDRADTGELFF.

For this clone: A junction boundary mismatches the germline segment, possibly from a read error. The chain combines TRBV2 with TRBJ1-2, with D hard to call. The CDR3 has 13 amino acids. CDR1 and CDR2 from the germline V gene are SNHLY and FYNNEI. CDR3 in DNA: TGTGCCAGCAGTGATTACGGCAACTATGGCTACCCCTTC. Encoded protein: CASSDYGNYGYPF.

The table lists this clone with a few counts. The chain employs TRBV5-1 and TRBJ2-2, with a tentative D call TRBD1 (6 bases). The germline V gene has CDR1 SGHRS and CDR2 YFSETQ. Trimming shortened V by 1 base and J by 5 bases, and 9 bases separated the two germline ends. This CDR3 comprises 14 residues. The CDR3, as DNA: TGCGCCAGCAGCTTGACAGGGAATACCGGGGAGCTGTTTTTT. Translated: CASSLTGNTGELFF.

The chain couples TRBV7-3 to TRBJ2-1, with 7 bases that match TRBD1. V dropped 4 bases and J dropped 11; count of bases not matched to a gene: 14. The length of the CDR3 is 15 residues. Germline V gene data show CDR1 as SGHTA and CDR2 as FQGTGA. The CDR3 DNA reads TGTGCCAGCAGCTCCACCAACCCTCAGGGGGATAAGCAGTTCTTC. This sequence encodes CASSSTNPQGDKQFF.

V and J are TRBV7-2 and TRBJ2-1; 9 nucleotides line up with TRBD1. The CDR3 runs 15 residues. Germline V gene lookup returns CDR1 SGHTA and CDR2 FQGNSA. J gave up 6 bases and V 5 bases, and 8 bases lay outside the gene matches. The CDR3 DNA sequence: TGTGCCAGCAGCCCCTCGGGACAGGGACGCAATGAGCAGTTCTTC. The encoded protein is CASSPSGQGRNEQFF.

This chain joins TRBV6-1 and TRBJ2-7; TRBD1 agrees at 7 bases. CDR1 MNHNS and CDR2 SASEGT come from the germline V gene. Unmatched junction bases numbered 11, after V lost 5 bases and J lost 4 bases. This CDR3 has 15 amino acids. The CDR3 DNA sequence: TGTGCCAGCAGTACTCCCGGTGGCAGGGGGTACGAGCAGTACTTC. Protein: CASSTPGGRGYEQYF.

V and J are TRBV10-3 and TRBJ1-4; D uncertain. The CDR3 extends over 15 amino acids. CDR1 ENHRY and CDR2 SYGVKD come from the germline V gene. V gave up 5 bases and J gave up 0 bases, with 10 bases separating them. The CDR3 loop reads CAISRQESTNEKLFF. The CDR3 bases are TGTGCCATCAGTAGGCAGGAATCAACTAATGAAAAACTGTTTTTT.

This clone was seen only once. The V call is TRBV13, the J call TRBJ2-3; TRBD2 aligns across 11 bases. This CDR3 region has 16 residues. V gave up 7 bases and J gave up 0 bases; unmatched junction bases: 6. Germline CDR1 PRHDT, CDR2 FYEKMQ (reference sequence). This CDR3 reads CASKRLAGRSTDTQYF. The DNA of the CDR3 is TGTGCCAGCAAAAGACTAGCGGGGAGAAGCACAGATACGCAGTATTTT.

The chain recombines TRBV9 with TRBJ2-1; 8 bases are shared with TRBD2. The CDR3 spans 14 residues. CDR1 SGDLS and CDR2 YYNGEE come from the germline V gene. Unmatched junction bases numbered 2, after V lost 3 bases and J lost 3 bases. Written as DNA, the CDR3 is TGTGCCAGCAGCGCCGGGACTAGCTACAATGAGCAGTTCTTC. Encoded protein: CASSAGTSYNEQFF.

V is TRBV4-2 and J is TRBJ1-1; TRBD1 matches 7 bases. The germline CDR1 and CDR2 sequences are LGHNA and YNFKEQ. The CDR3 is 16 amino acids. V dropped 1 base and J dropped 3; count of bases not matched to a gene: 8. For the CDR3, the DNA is TGTGCCAGCAGCCAAGCATTCGGACAGGAAGACACTGAAGCTTTCTTT. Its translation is CASSQAFGQEDTEAFF.

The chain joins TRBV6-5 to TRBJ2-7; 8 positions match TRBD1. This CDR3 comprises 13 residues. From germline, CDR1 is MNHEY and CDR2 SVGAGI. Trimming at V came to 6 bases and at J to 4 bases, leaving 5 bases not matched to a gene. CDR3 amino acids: CASRLRGQYEQYF. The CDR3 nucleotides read TGTGCCAGCAGACTCAGGGGGCAATACGAGCAGTACTTC.